Included here is one TCR beta chain sequence, with context. The method was immunoSEQ multiplex PCR; TCRdb's version includes in-frame clones alone and lacks a portion of them. The sample lists about 98,000 clones, around 75% occurring once. V dropped 2 bases and J dropped 7; count of bases not matched to a gene: 8. The CDR3 runs to 15 residues. The germline gives CDR1 SGHNT, CDR2 YYREEE (reference sequence). The data derive from a study of blood T cell repertoires in COVID-19. Turning to the study itself: Nucleic acid was either cDNA or gDNA, and it came from T cells, B-cell-depleted T cells, or PBMCs.

The sequencing input was peripheral blood. The chain combines TRBV5-4 with TRBJ2-1; TRBD1 matches at 8 bases. The TCR comes from a man between 65 and 79 years old with acute or convalescent COVID-19. CDR3 nucleotides: TGTGCCAGCAGCTTAGGCGCTCAGGGGGCGAATGAGCAGTTCTTC. It encodes CASSLGAQGANEQFF.